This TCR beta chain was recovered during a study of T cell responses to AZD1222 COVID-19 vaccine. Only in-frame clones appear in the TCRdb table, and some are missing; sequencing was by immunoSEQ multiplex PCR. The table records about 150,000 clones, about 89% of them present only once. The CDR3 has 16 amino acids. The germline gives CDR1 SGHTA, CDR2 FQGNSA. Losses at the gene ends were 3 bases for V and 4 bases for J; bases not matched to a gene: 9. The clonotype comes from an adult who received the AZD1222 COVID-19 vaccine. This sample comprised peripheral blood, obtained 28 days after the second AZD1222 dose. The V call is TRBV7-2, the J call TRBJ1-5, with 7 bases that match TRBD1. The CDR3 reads CASSFSPTGRNQPQHF. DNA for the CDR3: TGTGCCAGCAGCTTCTCACCGACAGGGCGAAATCAGCCCCAGCATTTT.